These 8 T cell receptor beta chains share one sample of origin, sequenced in a study of cytomegalovirus exposure and HLA in healthy donors. The PCR ran on 60 Vbeta and 13 Jbeta primers. Some clones are missing from TCRdb's copy, which holds only in-frame ones; the method was immunoSEQ multiplex PCR. The sample has 150,000 to 200,000 clones; roughly 85% are singletons. Sequences were obtained from PBMCs. All receptors come from a woman in her 40s in good health and CMV-seronegative.

The V and J genes are TRBV27 and TRBJ2-6; D gene unclear. Germline V gene data show CDR1 as MNHEY and CDR2 as SMNVEV (reference sequence). This CDR3 region has 13 residues. Between the trimmed V and J ends, which lost 5 bases and 1 base, there was a span of 3 bases. The chain's CDR3 is CASSPSGANVLTF. The CDR3 nucleotides read TGTGCCAGCAGTCCGTCTGGGGCCAACGTCCTGACTTTC.

This rearrangement joins TRBV2 to TRBJ2-7, with 9 bases identical to TRBD1. Germline CDR1 is SNHLY and CDR2 is FYNNEI. This CDR3 region has 15 residues. V lost 6 bases to trimming and J lost 2 bases; unmatched junction nucleotides: 8. CDR3 sequence reads: CASSSGDRAPYEQYF. CDR3 sequence (DNA): TGTGCCAGCAGCAGCGGGGACAGGGCGCCCTACGAGCAGTACTTC.

A few counts support this clone. V gene TRBV7-9 combines with J gene TRBJ2-7, with a weak D call TRBD1 (6 bases). The CDR3 length is 13 residues. V lost 3 bases and J 6 bases, leaving 12 bases between the germline ends. The germline V gene has CDR1 SEHNR and CDR2 FQNEAQ (reference sequence). The CDR3, as DNA: TGTGCCAGCAGCTTCCCGGACAGAGGCGAGCAGTACTTC. As protein: CASSFPDRGEQYF.

The CDR3 nucleotides read TGCGCCAGCAGTGGGAGGACAGGAATGCCCCAGCATTTT. Translating gives CASSGRTGMPQHF. The chain links TRBV10-2 to TRBJ1-5, with 7 bases identical to TRBD1. Germline loops: CDR1 WSHSY, CDR2 SAAADI. CDR3 length equals 13 residues. J was trimmed by 9 bases and V by 4 bases; bases with no gene match: 6.

This clone was counted between two and nine times. The V gene is TRBV27, the J gene TRBJ1-5; 7 nucleotides match TRBD1. The junction had 9 bases not matched to a gene; V was cut back by 6 bases and J by 1 base. Germline-derived CDR1 and CDR2 are MNHEY and SMNVEV (reference sequence). This CDR3 contains 16 residues. The CDR3 DNA reads as TGTGCCAGCAGACTTCAGGGGGGTACGAGCAATCAGCCCCAGCATTTT. It encodes CASRLQGGTSNQPQHF.

The V call is TRBV27, the J call TRBJ1-3; 8 bases are shared with TRBD1. The germline V gene has CDR1 MNHEY and CDR2 SMNVEV (reference sequence). Trimming removed 5 bases from V and 2 bases from J; junction bases left unmatched: 8. This CDR3 has 16 residues. The CDR3 bases are TGTGCCAGCAGTCCTGCTTCCAGGGGGCCTGGAAACACCATATATTTT. It is translated as CASSPASRGPGNTIYF.

V gene TRBV28 combines with J gene TRBJ1-5, with D uncertain. The V and J ends lost 1 base and 1 base respectively, with 8 bases between them. The CDR3 covers 15 residues. Germline V gene lookup returns CDR1 MDHEN and CDR2 SYDVKM. The CDR3 spells CASSLFRSSNQPQHF. DNA of the CDR3: TGTGCCAGCAGTTTATTTCGGTCAAGCAATCAGCCCCAGCATTTT.

This chain connects TRBV12-5 to TRBJ1-1; 9 nucleotides match TRBD1. The junction had 9 bases not matched to a gene; V was cut back by 0 bases and J by 4 bases. CDR3 length equals 17 residues. Germline CDR1 and CDR2: LGHNT and FRNRAP. CDR3 sequence: CASGLVIGQGSGTEAFF. CDR3 nucleotide sequence: TGTGCTAGTGGTTTGGTAATCGGACAGGGGTCAGGCACTGAAGCTTTCTTT.